The subject of this entry is one T cell receptor (beta chain). Its antigen is currently unknown. The data stem from a study of spatial heterogeneity in lung cancer. The overall study: There were consistently more beta-chain sequences detected than alpha-chain sequences.

Time point defined: sample taken at primary tumor resection. Sequencing was performed on whole RNA extracted from tumor and nontumor lung tissue, or from frozen PBMC, and the material was left unsorted. Donors were around 70 untreated early-stage non-small cell lung cancer patients. The study tagged each TCR cDNA molecule with a unique molecular identifier. TCRdb called the 5' RACE reads again in MiXCR, with one record for every CDR3 protein. The profile shows around 24,000 distinct CDR3 sequences, 6.9% of them singletons. With 2 bases clipped from V and 5 bases from J, the junction kept 8 bases outside the gene matches. Germline values: CDR1 SQVTM, CDR2 ANQGSEA. This CDR3 spans 15 amino acids. Overall study findings and caveats: Ubiquitous expanded tumor TCRs were observed in blood more at resection than follow-up.

V usage is TRBV29-1 and J usage is TRBJ2-2; TRBD1 aligns across 7 bases. This clonotype originated in a male donor with early-stage non-small cell lung cancer. The sample here was PBMCs, taken at surgery. The DNA for the CDR3 is TGCAGCGTTGAATTGGTCAGGGGGAAAACCGGGGAGCTGTTTTTT. Amino acids: CSVELVRGKTGELFF.